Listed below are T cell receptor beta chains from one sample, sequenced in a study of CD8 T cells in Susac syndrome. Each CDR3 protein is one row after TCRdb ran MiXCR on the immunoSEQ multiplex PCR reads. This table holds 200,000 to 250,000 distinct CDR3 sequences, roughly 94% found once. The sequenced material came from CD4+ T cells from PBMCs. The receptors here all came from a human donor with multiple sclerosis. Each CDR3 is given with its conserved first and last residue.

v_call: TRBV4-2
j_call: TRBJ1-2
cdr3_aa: CASSQESRDNYGYTF

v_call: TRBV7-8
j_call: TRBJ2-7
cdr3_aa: CASSLAAREQYF

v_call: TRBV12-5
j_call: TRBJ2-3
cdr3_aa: CASGLGASESIDTQYF

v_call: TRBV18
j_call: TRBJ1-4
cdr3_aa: CASSRETGIGEKLFF

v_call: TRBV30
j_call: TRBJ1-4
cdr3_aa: CAWSRIPNRGFEEKLFF

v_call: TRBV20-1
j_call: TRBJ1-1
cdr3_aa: CSANKPGQLNTEAFF

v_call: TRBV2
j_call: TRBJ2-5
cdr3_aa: CASTIQGRETQYF

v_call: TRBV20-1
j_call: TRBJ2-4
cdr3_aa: CSASLGGPAKNIQYF

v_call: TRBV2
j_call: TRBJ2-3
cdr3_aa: CASSDRGREYF

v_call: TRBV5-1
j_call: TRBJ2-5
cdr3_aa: CASSPLGPQETQYF

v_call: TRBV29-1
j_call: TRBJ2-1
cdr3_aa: CSVALGLAYYNEQFF

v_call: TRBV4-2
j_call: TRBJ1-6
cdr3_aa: CASSLVAPGYNSPLHF

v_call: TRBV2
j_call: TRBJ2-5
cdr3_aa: CASSTRRGAGGKETQYF

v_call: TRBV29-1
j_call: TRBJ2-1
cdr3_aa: CSHGGAGSYNEQFF

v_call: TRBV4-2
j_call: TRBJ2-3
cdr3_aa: CASSQDLANTDTQYF

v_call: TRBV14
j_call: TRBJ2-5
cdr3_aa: CASSQERGRETQYF

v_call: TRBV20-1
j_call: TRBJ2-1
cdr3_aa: CSAHSAWSGAIGEQFF

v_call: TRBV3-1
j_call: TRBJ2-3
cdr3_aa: CASSQRGPSTDTQYF

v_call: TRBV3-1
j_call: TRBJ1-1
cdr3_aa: CASSQEGITEAFF

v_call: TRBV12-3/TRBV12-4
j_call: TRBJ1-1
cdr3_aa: CASSPLGGETEAFF

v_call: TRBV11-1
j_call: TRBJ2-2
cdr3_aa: CASSIWTGMLGELFF

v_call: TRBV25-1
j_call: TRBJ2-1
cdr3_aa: CASNLAGPYNEQFF

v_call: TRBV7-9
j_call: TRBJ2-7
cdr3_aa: CASSPRAGNYEQYF

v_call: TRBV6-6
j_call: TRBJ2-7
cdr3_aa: CASTPRDTARHEQYF

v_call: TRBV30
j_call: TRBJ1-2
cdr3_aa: CAWSTGLSNYGYTF

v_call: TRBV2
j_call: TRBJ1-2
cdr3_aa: CASTPDRSVGYTF

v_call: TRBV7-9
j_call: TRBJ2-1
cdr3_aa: CASSSLGSNLANEQFF

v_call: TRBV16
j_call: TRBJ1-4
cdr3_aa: CASSRADRGKLFF

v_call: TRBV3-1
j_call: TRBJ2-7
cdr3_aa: CASSQDPGVPYEQYF

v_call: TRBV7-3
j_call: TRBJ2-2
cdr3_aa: CASSLQGAGNTGELFF

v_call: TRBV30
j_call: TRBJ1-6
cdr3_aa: CAWSEGQYNSPLHF

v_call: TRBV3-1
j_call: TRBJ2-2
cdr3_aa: CASSYRAVNTGELFF

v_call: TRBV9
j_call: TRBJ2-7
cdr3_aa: CASSADGGGEQYF

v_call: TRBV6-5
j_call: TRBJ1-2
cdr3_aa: CASGQGVVYGYTF

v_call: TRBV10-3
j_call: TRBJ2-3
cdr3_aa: CAIRLADRTDTQYF

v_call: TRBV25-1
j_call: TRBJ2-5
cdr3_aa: CASSEGRDDTGQYF

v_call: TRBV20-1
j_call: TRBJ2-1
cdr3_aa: CSAYSVTSGVNNEQFF

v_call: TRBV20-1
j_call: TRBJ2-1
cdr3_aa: CSALMTSRQLGEQFF

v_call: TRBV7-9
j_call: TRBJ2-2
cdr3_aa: CASSQRQNTGELFF

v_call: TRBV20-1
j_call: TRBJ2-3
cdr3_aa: CSARVGTSGGTDTQYF

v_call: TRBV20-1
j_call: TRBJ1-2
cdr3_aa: CSASRQGDGYTF

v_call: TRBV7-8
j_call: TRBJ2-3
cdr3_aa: CASSSPDGFDTQYF

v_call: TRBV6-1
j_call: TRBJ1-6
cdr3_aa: CASRTEDSYNSPLHF

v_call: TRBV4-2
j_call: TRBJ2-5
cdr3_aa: CASSQRGQEKETQYF

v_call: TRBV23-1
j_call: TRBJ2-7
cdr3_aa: CASIRPHLQYEQYF

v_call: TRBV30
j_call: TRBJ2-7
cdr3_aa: CAWSAGFGHEQYF

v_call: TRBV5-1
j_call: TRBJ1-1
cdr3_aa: CASSLGPLGTEAFF

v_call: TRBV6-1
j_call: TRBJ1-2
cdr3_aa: CASRGGNYGYTF

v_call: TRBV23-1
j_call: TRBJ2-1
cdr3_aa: CAREWDSRRSYNEQFF

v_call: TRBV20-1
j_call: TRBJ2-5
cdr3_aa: CSASRPRELVYQETQYF

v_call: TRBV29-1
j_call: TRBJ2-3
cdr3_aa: CSARRGSLADTQYF

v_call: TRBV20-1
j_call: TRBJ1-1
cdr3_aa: CSASASNTEAFF

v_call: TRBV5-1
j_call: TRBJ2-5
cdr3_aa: CASGVVSGKETQYF

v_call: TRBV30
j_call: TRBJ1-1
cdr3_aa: CAWSGDRLNTEAFF